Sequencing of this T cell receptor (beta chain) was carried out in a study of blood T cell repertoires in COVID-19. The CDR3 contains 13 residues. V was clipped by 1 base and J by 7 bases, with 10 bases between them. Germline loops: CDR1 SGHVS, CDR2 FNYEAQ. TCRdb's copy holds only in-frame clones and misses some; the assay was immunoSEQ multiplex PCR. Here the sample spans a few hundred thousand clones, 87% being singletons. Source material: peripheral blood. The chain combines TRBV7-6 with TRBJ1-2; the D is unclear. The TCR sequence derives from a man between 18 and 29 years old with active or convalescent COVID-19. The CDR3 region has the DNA TGTGCCAGCAGCTTAGGGACGGGGATTGGCTACACCTTC. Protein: CASSLGTGIGYTF.